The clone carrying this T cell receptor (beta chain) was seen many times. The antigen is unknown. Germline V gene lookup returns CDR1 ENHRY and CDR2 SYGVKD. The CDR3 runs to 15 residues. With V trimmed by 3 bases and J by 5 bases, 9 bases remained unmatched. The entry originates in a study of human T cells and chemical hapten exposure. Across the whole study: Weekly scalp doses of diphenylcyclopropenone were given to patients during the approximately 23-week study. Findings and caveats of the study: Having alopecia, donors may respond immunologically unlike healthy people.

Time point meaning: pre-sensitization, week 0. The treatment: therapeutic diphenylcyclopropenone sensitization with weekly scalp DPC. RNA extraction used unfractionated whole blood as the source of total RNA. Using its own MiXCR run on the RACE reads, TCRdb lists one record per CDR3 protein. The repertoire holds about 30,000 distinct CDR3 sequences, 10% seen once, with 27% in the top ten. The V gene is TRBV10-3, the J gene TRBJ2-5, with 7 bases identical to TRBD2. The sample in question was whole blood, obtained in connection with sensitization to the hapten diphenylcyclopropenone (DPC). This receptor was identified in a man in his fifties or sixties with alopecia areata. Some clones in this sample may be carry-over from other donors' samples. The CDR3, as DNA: TGTGCCATCAGTGACCTAGCGGTAGAGGGGGAGACCCAGTACTTC. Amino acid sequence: CAISDLAVEGETQYF.